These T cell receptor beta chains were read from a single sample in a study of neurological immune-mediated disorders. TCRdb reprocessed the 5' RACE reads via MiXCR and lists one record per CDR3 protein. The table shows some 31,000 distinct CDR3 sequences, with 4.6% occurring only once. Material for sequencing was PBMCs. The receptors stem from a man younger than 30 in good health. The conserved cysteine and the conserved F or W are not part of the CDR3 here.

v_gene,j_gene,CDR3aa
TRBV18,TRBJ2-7,ASSSDAYEQY
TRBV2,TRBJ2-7,ASKQGGHSSYEQY
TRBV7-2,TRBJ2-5,ASSSQRGGQETQY
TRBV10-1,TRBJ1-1,ASSESGQVDTEAF
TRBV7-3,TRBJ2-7,ASSRTGSSYEQY
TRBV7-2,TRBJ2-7,ASSSIGYEQY
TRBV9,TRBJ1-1,ASSATVNTEAF
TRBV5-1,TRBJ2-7,ASSLGTGYEQY
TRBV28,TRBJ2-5,ASSKAGGFETQY
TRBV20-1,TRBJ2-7,SASTLYGTGTYEQY
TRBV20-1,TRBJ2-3,SASTGGYTDTQY
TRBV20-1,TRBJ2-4,SAISSAGIQY
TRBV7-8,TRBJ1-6,ASSPVGDSPLH
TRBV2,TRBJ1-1,ASSYNREPF
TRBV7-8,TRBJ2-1,ASSLVGRTLAGGPYNEQF
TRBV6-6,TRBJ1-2,ASSLQGQNGYT
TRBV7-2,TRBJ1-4,ASSLAIPTNEKLF
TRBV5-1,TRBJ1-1,ASSHSRSAINTEAF
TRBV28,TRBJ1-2,ASSLRTGGGGYT
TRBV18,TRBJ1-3,ASSPNRSNGNTIY